This passage covers 26 T cell receptor beta chains from one sample sequenced in a study of blood T cells in healthy people across ages. Alongside a J-beta primer mix, a sample-barcoded 5' primer served in a second PCR lasting about 6 to 11 cycles. One entry per CDR3 protein, called by TCRdb with MiXCR from the 5' RACE reads. The sample lists hundreds of thousands of distinct CDR3 sequences; around half were seen once. Sequencing input: blood. The receptors stem from an elderly man in good health.

The chain recombines TRBV7-8 with TRBJ1-3, with D unresolved. The CDR3 runs to 15 residues. Trimming removed 5 bases from V and 0 bases from J, with 11 bases in between. Germline CDR1 reads SGHVS; CDR2 reads FQNEAQ. CDR3 sequence (DNA): TGTGCCAGCAGCACTAACAGTCGCTCTGGAAACACCATATATTTT. It encodes CASSTNSRSGNTIYF.

This clonotype was detected many times. The chain is built from TRBV10-3 and TRBJ2-7; D gene unclear. This CDR3 region has 11 residues. V gave up 6 bases and J gave up 4 bases, with 7 bases separating them. Germline V gives CDR1 ENHRY, CDR2 SYGVKD. CDR3 amino acids: CAISDKYEQYF. Written as DNA, the CDR3 is TGTGCCATCAGCGATAAGTACGAGCAGTACTTC.

This clonotype was seen a handful of times. CDR3 bases: TGCAGCGTTGCCATGGAAGCCAAAAACATTCAGTACTTC. Amino acid sequence: CSVAMEAKNIQYF. The V and J genes are TRBV29-1 and TRBJ2-4; D uncertain. Between the trimmed V and J ends, which lost 4 bases and 0 bases, there was a span of 7 bases. Germline-derived CDR1 and CDR2 are SQVTM and ANQGSEA. This CDR3 is 13 amino acids long.

Of note for this clonotype: Just one base apart from a much larger clone, this may be a read error. The chain links TRBV29-1 to TRBJ2-1; D gene ambiguous. CDR1 and CDR2 from the germline V gene are SQVTM and ANQGSEA. Between the trimmed V and J ends, which lost 7 bases and 13 bases, there was a span of 20 bases. The length of the CDR3 is 12 residues. This CDR3 is CSARSLQETQFF. CDR3 nucleotide sequence: TGCAGCGCGAGGAGTTTACAAGAGACCCAGTTCTTC.

This rearrangement joins TRBV6-5 to TRBJ1-1, with 7 bases matching TRBD1. Germline CDR1 is MNHEY and CDR2 is SVGAGI. The CDR3 covers 14 residues. J gave up 0 bases and V 6 bases, and 4 bases lay outside the gene matches. CDR3 DNA: TGTGCCAGCAGCGGGGACAGATTGAACACTGAAGCTTTCTTT. This encodes CASSGDRLNTEAFF.

The V and J genes are TRBV7-3 and TRBJ2-1; 9 nucleotides match TRBD2. The CDR3 is made up of 15 amino acids. V was clipped by 0 bases and J by 8 bases; unmatched bases: 5. The germline V gene encodes CDR1 SGHTA and CDR2 FQGTGA. The CDR3 sequence is CASSLTLAGYDEQFF. As DNA, the CDR3 is TGTGCCAGCAGCTTAACACTAGCGGGTTACGATGAGCAGTTCTTC.

This clonotype was seen repeatedly, ten times or more. This chain links TRBV4-1 with TRBJ2-3; unclear D gene. Trimming cost V 4 bases and J 2 bases, with 10 bases left between them. Germline assignment: CDR1 MGHRA and CDR2 YSYEKL. CDR3 length equals 14 residues. As DNA, the CDR3 is TGCGCCAGCAGCCTGCCGGGCCCCACAGATACGCAGTATTTT. Protein: CASSLPGPTDTQYF.

This clonotype was detected only a few times. The rearrangement uses TRBV12-3 or TRBV12-4 and TRBJ2-5; D is unclear. V lost 5 bases and J 2 bases, leaving 12 bases between the germline ends. The CDR3 runs 14 residues. The CDR3 protein is CASSTNGRQETQYF. CDR3 coding DNA: TGTGCCAGCAGTACCAACGGGCGTCAAGAGACCCAGTACTTC.

The CDR3 is CASNSTSYTDTQYF. For the CDR3, the DNA is TGTGCCAGCAACTCCACCTCTTACACAGATACGCAGTATTTT. The chain carries TRBV11-3 and TRBJ2-3; no clear D gene. Per germline, CDR1 SGHNT and CDR2 YENEEA. This CDR3 comprises 14 residues. Trimming left V 7 bases short and J 2 bases short, with 13 bases between. Full variable domain (rest looked up from reference TRBV11-3 and TRBJ2-3): EAGVVQSPRYKIIEKKQPVAFWCNPISGHNTLYWYLQNLGQGPELLIRYENEEAVDDSQLPKDRFSAERLKGVDSTLKIQPAELGDSAVYLCASNSTSYTDTQYFGPGTRLTVL.

This clonotype was observed at least ten times. The chain carries TRBV20-1 and TRBJ2-7, with 10 positions matching TRBD2. Trimming removed 2 bases from V and 6 bases from J; junction bases left unmatched: 10. The V gene's germline CDR1 is DFQATT and CDR2 SNEGSKA (reference sequence). The CDR3 length is 15 residues. DNA for the CDR3: TGCAGTGCTAGACTAAGCGGGAGGGCCTCTCTCGAGCAGTACTTC. This sequence encodes CSARLSGRASLEQYF.

The V and J genes are TRBV28 and TRBJ1-2, with TRBD1 matching over 7 bases. Germline assignment: CDR1 MDHEN and CDR2 SYDVKM. V lost 7 bases and J lost 8; bases outside the gene matches: 13. The CDR3 covers 14 residues. The CDR3 protein is CASTQRGPQGGYTF. The CDR3 DNA is TGTGCCAGCACCCAAAGGGGGCCCCAGGGCGGCTACACCTTC.

Remarks on this clonotype: Given a much more abundant clone one base away, this may be a read error. This rearrangement joins TRBV12-3 or TRBV12-4 to TRBJ2-1; weak D call: TRBD2 (5 bases). This CDR3 has 15 amino acids. V was cut by 7 bases and J by 5 bases, with 18 bases left in between. The chain's CDR3 is CASKGAARVNNEQFF. CDR3 in DNA: TGTGCCAGCAAGGGAGCGGCCAGAGTAAACAATGAGCAGTTCTTC.

The chain carries TRBV7-9 and TRBJ2-5; possible D gene TRBD1, 5 bases. The DNA end is a closer match to TRBJ2-7, so the J assignment may be wrong. Germline V lookup: CDR1 SEHNR, CDR2 FQNEAQ (reference sequence). The CDR3 is made up of 14 amino acids. The CDR3, as DNA: TGTGCCAGCTATATAGACAGTTTGGGGATCGAGCAGTACTTC. Translated, it gives CASYIDSLGIEQYF.

This chain links TRBV25-1 with TRBJ1-5, with D maybe TRBD1 (5 bases). The V gene lost 1 base and the J gene lost 6 bases, with 13 bases spanning the gap. Per germline, CDR1 MGHDK and CDR2 SYGVNS. The CDR3 is made up of 15 amino acids. The CDR3: CASSELRGDGQPQHF. DNA for the CDR3: TGTGCCAGCAGTGAATTGAGAGGGGATGGTCAGCCCCAGCATTTT.

This CDR3 is CASSLNLAVDGYTF. The CDR3 nucleotides read TGTGCCAGCAGTTTAAATTTGGCGGTGGATGGCTACACCTTC. This sequence joins TRBV28 and TRBJ1-2, with unresolved D. Deletions cut 2 bases from V and 6 bases from J, with 13 bases between. The germline V gene has CDR1 MDHEN and CDR2 SYDVKM. The CDR3 is made up of 14 amino acids.

V and J are TRBV10-3 and TRBJ2-5; tentative D call: TRBD2 (6 bases). This CDR3 spans 12 amino acids. The ends were cut back, 8 bases at V and 5 bases at J, with 12 bases in the middle. Per germline, CDR1 ENHRY and CDR2 SYGVKD. The CDR3 protein is CAIRGDEETQYF. CDR3 coding DNA: TGTGCCATCCGCGGGGATGAGGAGACCCAGTACTTC.

The J gene is TRBJ2-1, the V gene TRBV20-1; D perhaps matches TRBD2 (5 bases). The CDR3 has 17 residues. Trimming pared 0 bases from V and 6 bases from J, leaving 21 bases between. Germline CDR1 reads DFQATT; CDR2 reads SNEGSKA (reference sequence). CDR3 loop: CSARDPLRGSDANEQFF. For the CDR3, the DNA is TGCAGTGCTAGAGATCCACTACGAGGGAGCGATGCCAATGAGCAGTTCTTC.

The gene calls are TRBV28 and TRBJ2-7, with 7 positions matching TRBD1. The CDR3 consists of 15 residues. V trimming: 5 bases; J trimming: 4 bases; junction bases outside the gene matches: 11. Germline V gene lookup returns CDR1 MDHEN and CDR2 SYDVKM. The CDR3 sequence is CASSKQGTWSYEQYF. In DNA, the CDR3 is TGTGCCAGCAGTAAACAGGGGACCTGGTCGTACGAGCAGTACTTC.

This chain joins TRBV7-2 and TRBJ2-1, with 8 bases lining up with TRBD1. Germline CDR1 reads SGHTA; CDR2 reads FQGNSA. Germline trimming cut 2 bases from V and 9 bases from J; bases unmatched to any gene: 9. The CDR3 consists of 15 residues. CDR3 in amino acids: CASSLTAQGAIEQFF. Written as DNA, the CDR3 is TGTGCCAGCAGCTTAACTGCCCAGGGGGCAATTGAGCAGTTCTTC. Filled out from reference TRBV7-2 and TRBJ2-1, the complete variable domain reads GAGVSQSPSNKVTEKGKDVELRCDPISGHTALYWYRQSLGQGLEFLIYFQGNSAPDKSGLPSDRFSAERTGGSVSTLTIQRTQQEDSAVYLCASSLTAQGAIEQFFGPGTRLTVL.

This clonotype has more than one count but fewer than ten. The chain is built from TRBV29-1 and TRBJ1-2; 7 bases are a match to TRBD1. The trim removed 8 bases at V and 6 bases at J, leaving 12 bases unmatched. Germline V gene lookup returns CDR1 SQVTM and CDR2 ANQGSEA. This CDR3 has 13 amino acids. The CDR3 sequence is CSPDQTGSDGYTF. DNA for the CDR3: TGCAGCCCAGATCAGACAGGGTCAGATGGCTACACCTTC.

This clonotype was seen only a few times. The chain carries TRBV4-2 and TRBJ2-3; perhaps D is TRBD1 or TRBD2 (6 bases each). Germline CDR1 and CDR2: LGHNA and YNFKEQ. The CDR3 has 16 amino acids. Trimming removed 0 bases from V and 4 bases from J, with 14 bases in between. CDR3 amino acids: CASSQDSGASADTQYF. In DNA, the CDR3 is TGTGCCAGCAGCCAAGATTCGGGGGCGTCGGCAGATACGCAGTATTTT.

This clonotype appeared a few times. V usage is TRBV18 and J usage is TRBJ2-5; 11 positions match TRBD2. Germline V lookup: CDR1 KGHSH, CDR2 LQKENI. The V segment lost 3 bases and the J segment 2 bases; nucleotides outside the gene matches: 2. CDR3 size: 15 residues. CDR3 protein: CASSPGLAEQETQYF. The CDR3 DNA follows: TGTGCCAGCTCACCGGGACTAGCGGAGCAAGAGACCCAGTACTTC. The full variable domain, its missing parts supplied by reference TRBV18 and TRBJ2-5, is NAGVMQNPRHLVRRRGQEARLRCSPMKGHSHVYWYRQLPEEGLKFMVYLQKENIIDESGMPKERFSAEFPKEGPSILRIQQVVRGDSAAYFCASSPGLAEQETQYFGPGTRLLVL.

The V gene is TRBV12-3 or TRBV12-4, the J gene TRBJ2-2; D gene unclear. Trimming pared 3 bases from V and 9 bases from J, leaving 8 bases between. The CDR3 is 12 amino acids. The CDR3 here is CASSFGRWELFF. In nucleotides, the CDR3 is TGTGCCAGCAGTTTTGGCAGATGGGAGCTGTTTTTT.

This sequence joins TRBV28 and TRBJ2-1; D unclear. V was cut by 7 bases and J by 0 bases, with 16 bases left in between. This CDR3 region has 16 residues. Germline lookup yields CDR1 MDHEN and CDR2 SYDVKM. The CDR3 nucleotides read TGTGCCAGCACTCACCAAGGTCCCAGCTCCTACAATGAGCAGTTCTTC. Translating gives CASTHQGPSSYNEQFF.

Worth noting for this clonotype: The junction differs from germline at one of its ends, possibly a read error. The chain carries TRBV29-1 and TRBJ1-4, with D uncertain. The CDR3 is 11 residues long. Germline V CDR1 and CDR2: SQVTM, ANQGSEA. CDR3 DNA: TGCAGCGGTGAAGGCGGAACCCGCCAGTTTTTT. Its translation is CSGEGGTRQFF.

The V gene is TRBV14, the J gene TRBJ1-6; 11 nucleotides agree with TRBD1. The V segment lost 3 bases and the J segment 7 bases; nucleotides outside the gene matches: 5. Germline V gene lookup returns CDR1 SGHDN and CDR2 FVKESK. This CDR3 has 16 residues. The CDR3 nucleotides read TGTGCCAGCAGCCAGCGGACAGGGGGCAGGAATTCACCCCTCCACTTT. The encoded protein is CASSQRTGGRNSPLHF.